Detailed here is one T cell receptor beta chain. The antigen remains unidentified. This entry comes from a study of vaccination effects on CD4 cells after COVID-19. The wider study: Using viral peptide pools, the ViraFEST assay grew out antigen-specific CD4+ T cells prior to sequencing. Study outcomes and limitations: The vaccine-induced clones of healthy vaccinees included only 1 of 255 that cross-reacted with common cold coronaviruses. After vaccination, at late timepoints, clones induced by infection and by vaccine contracted markedly.

Following a 10-day culture, CD4+ T cells were purified. The vaccine given was either BNT162b2 or mRNA-1273, in two doses. People in the vaccine group had not been infected with SARS-CoV-2 before, and their nucleocapsid antibodies were negative. The table came from immunoSEQ multiplex PCR; TCRdb's copy has only in-frame clones and leaves some out. The sample has tens of thousands of clones, about 67% seen once. V lost 5 bases and J lost 11; bases outside the gene matches: 7. The CDR3 is made up of 12 amino acids. From germline, CDR1 is MNHNS and CDR2 SASEGT. The sequence derives from a human donor who received a COVID-19 vaccine. This chain connects TRBV6-1 to TRBJ1-1; 8 bases line up with TRBD1. The sequences come from CD4+ T cells from PBMCs cultured without peptide, collected after COVID-19 vaccination. The CDR3, as DNA: TGTGCCAGCAGTTTGCCGGACAGGGTTGCTTTCTTT. Protein sequence: CASSLPDRVAFF.